This TCR beta chain was captured by sequencing in a study of CD8+CD57+ T cells in acquired aplastic anemia. Study context: Yields of DNA that came from sorted CD4+ and CD8+ cells averaged roughly 3.3 ug. Healthy donor sequencing depth: 10 million to 10.8 million CD4+, approximately 12 million CD8+ reads.

For CDR3 and TCR beta VDJ profiling, genomic DNA was the template used. A single record per CDR3 protein comes from TCRdb applying MiXCR to the reads. Of under 200,000 distinct CDR3 sequences listed, around 40% are singletons. The sample holds a few counts of this clonotype. J lost 0 bases, V lost 3 bases, and 9 bases had no gene match. Germline V gene sequence: CDR1 SGDLS, CDR2 YYNGEE. This CDR3 has 19 residues. Sample: sorted CD4+, CD8+, or CD8+CD57+ T cells (not recorded which) from PBMCs. The origin of this receptor is a human donor in good health. The V gene is TRBV9, the J gene TRBJ2-1; 13 bases align to TRBD2. The chain's CDR3 is CASSAPPRTSGSSYNEQFF. The CDR3 bases are TGTGCCAGCAGCGCCCCCCCCAGGACTAGCGGGAGCTCCTACAATGAGCAGTTCTTC.